Each of the 3 T cell receptor beta chains below was sequenced from the same sample in a study of blood T cell repertoires in COVID-19. Assay used: immunoSEQ multiplex PCR; TCRdb lists only in-frame clones, some missing. The repertoire includes 150,000 to 200,000 clones, around 89% of them detected once, and around 0.77% sits in the top ten. Input material: PBMCs or T cells enriched from blood (not recorded which). These receptors came from a woman aged 18-29 years who had recovered from COVID-19.

The rearrangement joins TRBV4-1 to TRBJ2-7; D call uncertain. Germline V gives CDR1 MGHRA, CDR2 YSYEKL. V was clipped by 0 bases and J by 0 bases, with 15 bases between them. The CDR3 extends over 17 amino acids. The CDR3 reads CASSQDGQRPSSYEQYF. DNA for the CDR3: TGCGCCAGCAGCCAAGACGGCCAGCGCCCAAGCTCCTACGAGCAGTACTTC.

CDR3 sequence reads: CASSGGGREGYQETQYF. CDR3 nucleotides: TGTGCCAGCAGTGGCGGCGGGCGGGAGGGATATCAAGAGACCCAGTACTTC. The chain is built from TRBV2 and TRBJ2-5; 9 bases align to TRBD2. The CDR3 has 17 residues. V lost 4 bases to trimming and J lost 2 bases; unmatched junction nucleotides: 11. The germline CDR1 and CDR2 sequences are SNHLY and FYNNEI. The full variable domain, its missing parts supplied by reference TRBV2 and TRBJ2-5, is EPEVTQTPSHQVTQMGQEVILRCVPISNHLYFYWYRQILGQKVEFLVSFYNNEISEKSEIFDDQFSVERPDGSNFTLKIRSTKLEDSAMYFCASSGGGREGYQETQYFGPGTRLLVL.

This sequence joins TRBV6-5 and TRBJ1-5, with D maybe TRBD1 (6 bases). From germline, CDR1 is MNHEY and CDR2 SVGAGI. The CDR3 length is 15 residues. V was shortened by 5 bases and J by 11 bases, with 22 bases between the two germline ends. The CDR3 DNA follows: TGTGCCAGCAGTCAAAACCGGGACACCCGTTTGTCCCAGCATTTT. It translates to CASSQNRDTRLSQHF.